The next 10 T cell receptor beta chains were all read from a single sample in a study of CD8 T cells in Susac syndrome. Random hexamers served to reverse transcribe about 0.5 to 1 ug RNA. TCRdb called the immunoSEQ multiplex PCR reads again in MiXCR, with one record for every CDR3 protein. The data hold some 190,000 distinct CDR3 sequences, with approximately 95% observed a single time. Sequences were obtained from CD4+ T cells from PBMCs. The receptors stem from a human donor in good health.

V and J are TRBV20-1 and TRBJ2-7; D tentatively reads TRBD1 or TRBD2 (6 bases each). In germline, CDR1 is DFQATT, CDR2 SNEGSKA (reference sequence). The CDR3 is 13 residues long. The V end was cut by 5 bases, the J end by 2 bases, with 13 bases between. For the CDR3, the DNA is TGCAGTGCTGCGGGGACACCTACCTACGAGCAGTACGTC. Encoded protein: CSAAGTPTYEQYV.

The chain carries TRBV3-1 and TRBJ2-1; 9 nucleotides line up with TRBD2. V was clipped by 6 bases and J by 13 bases; unmatched bases: 4. CDR1 LGHDT and CDR2 YNNKEL come from the germline V gene (reference sequence). The CDR3 is made up of 11 amino acids. In DNA, the CDR3 is TGTGCCAGCAGGATAGCGGGAGTTCAGTTCTTC. As protein: CASRIAGVQFF.

In nucleotides, the CDR3 is TGTGCCAGCAGCCAAAACAAAGGACTAGTTACATTAGAGACCCAGTACTTC. Its translation is CASSQNKGLVTLETQYF. The chain carries TRBV3-1 and TRBJ2-5; 7 nucleotides match TRBD2. From germline, CDR1 is LGHDT and CDR2 YNNKEL (reference sequence). Trimming took 2 bases from V and 4 from J; bases not matched to a gene: 13. The CDR3 has 17 residues.

This clonotype was seen just once. The chain links TRBV7-2 to TRBJ1-2; no reliable D call. CDR3 size: 14 residues. Germline values: CDR1 SGHTA, CDR2 FQGNSA. The V end was cut by 3 bases, the J end by 4 bases, with 12 bases between. For the CDR3, the DNA is TGTGCCAGCAGCTTGGGCCCCCTCTTCTATGGCTACACCTTC. It yields the protein CASSLGPLFYGYTF.

The chain combines TRBV3-1 with TRBJ2-1; 10 bases align to TRBD2. This CDR3 comprises 14 residues. The J segment lost 12 bases and the V segment lost 1 base, leaving 6 bases of the junction unmatched. Germline V gene data show CDR1 as LGHDT and CDR2 as YNNKEL (reference sequence). The CDR3 DNA reads as TGTGCCAGCAGCCAAGTCCTAGCGGGGGCCGTGCAGTTCTTC. This codes for CASSQVLAGAVQFF.

The V and J genes are TRBV6-5 and TRBJ2-7; D might be TRBD1 or TRBD2, each matching 7 bases. CDR1 is MNHEY and CDR2 is SVGAGI in the germline V gene. The CDR3 extends over 16 amino acids. Between the trimmed V and J ends, which lost 4 bases and 6 bases, there was a span of 22 bases. CDR3 sequence (DNA): TGTGCCAGCAGTTCCTCTGAAGGCAGGGGGGGTTCCGAGCAGTACTTC. It translates to CASSSSEGRGGSEQYF.

The chain combines TRBV12-3 or TRBV12-4 with TRBJ2-1; TRBD2 agrees at 9 bases. The CDR3 sequence is 15 residues long. J was trimmed by 7 bases and V by 6 bases; bases with no gene match: 10. CDR3 DNA sequence: TGTGCCAGCAGCCCCCAAGTAGCGGGAGTGAATGAGCAGTTCTTC. This encodes CASSPQVAGVNEQFF.

This sequence joins TRBV5-4 and TRBJ1-5; no definite D call. The CDR3 has 15 residues. Trimming removed 4 bases at V and 6 bases at J, with 17 bases between. From germline, CDR1 is SGHNT and CDR2 YYREEE (reference sequence). The CDR3 protein is CASSPSEEGSQPQHF. DNA of the CDR3: TGTGCCAGCAGCCCTTCAGAGGAGGGTAGTCAGCCCCAGCATTTT.

This chain connects TRBV29-1 to TRBJ2-5, with 11 bases fitting TRBD1. The CDR3 consists of 14 residues. Germline-derived CDR1 and CDR2 are SQVTM and ANQGSEA. The ends lost 8 bases at V and 5 bases at J; junction bases unmatched: 10. In DNA, the CDR3 is TGCAGCTCCCCCGCGGGGACAGGGGGGGAGACCCAGTACTTC. It yields the protein CSSPAGTGGETQYF.

The CDR3 spells CAWSVTGGTNEQFF. CDR3 sequence (DNA): TGTGCCTGGAGTGTAACGGGAGGAACCAATGAGCAGTTCTTC. The chain employs TRBV30 and TRBJ2-1, with 7 positions matching TRBD2. Trimming at V came to 0 bases and at J to 6 bases, leaving 5 bases not matched to a gene. Germline-derived CDR1 and CDR2 are GTSNPN and SVGIG (reference sequence). The CDR3 is 14 residues long.